These T cell receptor beta chains were read from a single sample in a study of OX40 agonist ivuxolimab in advanced cancers. The assay was immunoSEQ multiplex PCR, and TCRdb's table has in-frame clones only and misses some. The sample includes about 30,000 clones, 79% of them seen just once. This material consisted of CD4+ or CD8+ T cells sorted from blood, taken in a trial of the OX40 agonist ivuxolimab. These receptors all stem from an adult with an advanced solid tumor such as melanoma, head and neck, liver or kidney cancer. Both conserved end residues are part of each CDR3. Fields, in order: J gene, V gene, D gene, clone size, CDR3 protein, CDR3 DNA. D genes are given only for firm matches. Part of the rows lack a size; the others show once, few, many or a class for expanded clones.

J: TRBJ1-5
V: TRBV19
D: TRBD1
size: -
CDR3: CASSILDRGDQPQHF
DNA: TGTGCCAGTAGTATACTGGACAGGGGAGACCAGCCCCAGCATTTT

J: TRBJ2-5
V: TRBV5-6
D: -
size: -
CDR3: CASSGSRETQYF
DNA: TGTGCCAGCAGCGGTAGTCGGGAGACCCAGTACTTC

J: TRBJ2-7
V: TRBV6-5
D: TRBD1
size: -
CDR3: CASSTTTGDEQYF
DNA: TGTGCCAGCAGTACCACGACAGGGGATGAGCAGTACTTC

J: TRBJ2-3
V: TRBV2
D: TRBD2
size: -
CDR3: CASRLSGGAVDTQYF
DNA: TGTGCCAGCAGACTTAGCGGGGGGGCGGTAGATACGCAGTATTTT

J: TRBJ1-5
V: TRBV7-9
D: -
size: -
CDR3: CASRQDGSNQPQHF
DNA: TGTGCCAGCAGACAAGACGGTAGCAATCAGCCCCAGCATTTT

J: TRBJ2-7
V: TRBV9
D: -
size: -
CDR3: CASSGSLSDYPYEQYF
DNA: TGTGCCAGCAGCGGGTCCCTCAGCGATTATCCCTACGAGCAGTACTTC

J: TRBJ2-5
V: TRBV5-4
D: -
size: -
CDR3: CASTYDDRWTQETQYF
DNA: TGTGCCAGCACCTACGACGATAGGTGGACACAGGAGACCCAGTACTTC

J: TRBJ2-1
V: TRBV10-3
D: -
size: -
CDR3: CAISEGGGTYNEQFF
DNA: TGTGCCATCAGTGAGGGGGGGGGCACCTACAATGAGCAGTTCTTC

J: TRBJ1-1
V: TRBV5-1
D: -
size: -
CDR3: CASSGGSSNTEAFF
DNA: TGCGCCAGCAGCGGGGGATCATCGAACACTGAAGCTTTCTTT

J: TRBJ1-4
V: TRBV5-1
D: -
size: -
CDR3: CASSLERGGPLFF
DNA: TGCGCCAGCAGCTTGGAGAGGGGCGGTCCACTGTTTTTT

J: TRBJ1-1
V: TRBV6-6
D: -
size: -
CDR3: CASSSPEDTEAFF
DNA: TGTGCCAGCAGTTCGCCAGAGGACACTGAAGCTTTCTTT

J: TRBJ2-5
V: TRBV9
D: TRBD1
size: -
CDR3: CASSRQGFSGETQYF
DNA: TGTGCCAGCAGCCGACAGGGGTTCTCAGGGGAGACCCAGTACTTC

J: TRBJ1-1
V: TRBV5-6
D: -
size: -
CDR3: CASSLEGNTEAFF
DNA: TGTGCCAGCAGCTTGGAGGGGAACACTGAAGCTTTCTTT

J: TRBJ1-5
V: TRBV7-9
D: -
size: -
CDR3: CASSSIKKGAYSNQPQHF
DNA: TGTGCCAGCAGCTCAATCAAAAAAGGGGCCTATAGCAATCAGCCCCAGCATTTT

J: TRBJ2-1
V: TRBV27
D: TRBD2
size: -
CDR3: CASTEDPGTRMRNEQFF
DNA: TGTGCCAGCACCGAAGACCCCGGGACTAGAATGAGGAATGAGCAGTTCTTC

J: TRBJ2-5
V: TRBV5-1
D: -
size: -
CDR3: CASSLFQGPQETQYF
DNA: TGCGCCAGCAGCTTGTTTCAGGGTCCCCAAGAGACCCAGTACTTC

J: TRBJ1-2
V: TRBV19
D: -
size: -
CDR3: CASRGVGSVSYGYTF
DNA: TGTGCCAGTAGGGGAGTGGGATCCGTAAGCTATGGCTACACCTTC

J: TRBJ2-2
V: TRBV10-2
D: TRBD1
size: few
CDR3: CASSEQGSTGELFF
DNA: TGCGCCAGCAGTGAACAGGGGTCGACCGGGGAGCTGTTTTTT

J: TRBJ1-1
V: TRBV6-5
D: -
size: -
CDR3: CASSYSPNMNTEAFF
DNA: TGTGCCAGCAGTTACTCGCCTAACATGAACACTGAAGCTTTCTTT

J: TRBJ2-5
V: TRBV10-2
D: TRBD1
size: -
CDR3: CAITPGTGTIRETQYF
DNA: TGCGCCATCACCCCCGGGACAGGTACCATCAGAGAGACCCAGTACTTC

J: TRBJ2-1
V: TRBV5-1
D: -
size: few
CDR3: CASSVGGDSYNEQFF
DNA: TGCGCCAGCAGCGTTGGGGGAGACAGCTACAATGAGCAGTTCTTC

J: TRBJ2-2
V: TRBV6-4
D: -
size: -
CDR3: CASSLFTGSGELFF
DNA: TGTGCCAGCAGTTTATTTACAGGGTCCGGGGAGCTGTTTTTT

J: TRBJ1-3
V: TRBV5-1
D: -
size: -
CDR3: CASSPEGSSGNTIYF
DNA: TGCGCCAGCAGCCCTGAGGGGTCCTCTGGAAACACCATATATTTT

J: TRBJ1-5
V: TRBV5-6
D: TRBD1
size: -
CDR3: CASSLATTGDQPQHF
DNA: TGTGCCAGCAGCCTAGCTACGACAGGGGATCAGCCCCAGCATTTT

J: TRBJ2-1
V: TRBV18
D: TRBD2
size: -
CDR3: CASSPRSSGYNEQFF
DNA: TGTGCCAGCTCACCTAGGTCTAGCGGTTACAATGAGCAGTTCTTC

J: TRBJ2-3
V: TRBV21-1
D: -
size: -
CDR3: CASSKHIGGEYTDTQYF
DNA: TGTGCCAGCAGCAAACACATAGGGGGCGAGTACACAGATACGCAGTATTTT

J: TRBJ2-7
V: TRBV10-3
D: TRBD1
size: -
CDR3: CAIRERQGNYEQYF
DNA: TGTGCCATCAGGGAAAGACAGGGTAACTACGAGCAGTACTTC

J: TRBJ1-1
V: TRBV28
D: -
size: -
CDR3: CASSLYREAFF
DNA: TGTGCCAGCAGTTTATACAGGGAAGCTTTCTTT

J: TRBJ1-3
V: TRBV7-3
D: -
size: -
CDR3: CASSLFRDPGNTIYF
DNA: TGTGCCAGCAGCTTATTCCGGGATCCGGGAAACACCATATATTTT

J: TRBJ1-5
V: TRBV15
D: TRBD1
size: -
CDR3: CATSNPGGWNQPQHF
DNA: TGTGCCACCAGCAATCCAGGGGGTTGGAATCAGCCCCAGCATTTT

J: TRBJ2-2
V: TRBV6-5
D: -
size: -
CDR3: CASSPAWGVTGELFF
DNA: TGTGCCAGCAGTCCGGCTTGGGGGGTGACCGGGGAGCTGTTTTTT

J: TRBJ1-4
V: TRBV28
D: -
size: -
CDR3: CASGRTGVSRNEKLFF
DNA: TGTGCCAGCGGCCGGACCGGCGTTTCTAGGAATGAAAAACTGTTTTTT

J: TRBJ2-4
V: TRBV9
D: TRBD1
size: -
CDR3: CASSASQGIDWEAKNIQYF
DNA: TGTGCCAGCAGCGCCTCACAGGGGATTGATTGGGAGGCCAAAAACATTCAGTACTTC

J: TRBJ1-6
V: TRBV6-6
D: -
size: -
CDR3: CASSYQPGGSPLHF
DNA: TGTGCCAGCAGTTACCAACCCGGAGGTTCACCCCTCCACTTT

J: TRBJ1-2
V: TRBV19
D: TRBD1
size: -
CDR3: CASSIGTEVRTYGYTF
DNA: TGTGCCAGTAGTATCGGGACAGAGGTGAGGACCTATGGCTACACCTTC

J: TRBJ2-3
V: TRBV7-6
D: -
size: -
CDR3: CASSDGDTQYF
DNA: TGTGCCAGCAGTGACGGGGATACGCAGTATTTT

J: TRBJ1-4
V: TRBV25-1
D: -
size: once
CDR3: CASSEQAYGMTTEKLFF
DNA: TGTGCCAGCAGTGAACAGGCTTATGGGATGACGACTGAAAAACTGTTTTTT

J: TRBJ1-5
V: TRBV6-1
D: TRBD1
size: -
CDR3: CASRDGQGANQPQHF
DNA: TGTGCCAGCAGGGACGGACAGGGCGCCAATCAGCCCCAGCATTTT

J: TRBJ2-2
V: TRBV7-6
D: -
size: -
CDR3: CASSLGRPRDGELFF
DNA: TGTGCCAGCAGCTTGGGACGTCCCCGTGACGGGGAGCTGTTTTTT

J: TRBJ1-5
V: TRBV28
D: -
size: -
CDR3: CASSAQGMGNQPQHF
DNA: TGTGCCAGCAGTGCACAGGGAATGGGCAATCAGCCCCAGCATTTT

J: TRBJ2-7
V: TRBV7-9
D: TRBD1
size: -
CDR3: CASSHPAGQGHYEQYF
DNA: TGTGCCAGCAGCCACCCCGCGGGACAGGGCCACTACGAGCAGTACTTC

J: TRBJ1-3
V: TRBV27
D: -
size: -
CDR3: CASSLSPAGNTIYF
DNA: TGTGCCAGCAGTTTATCTCCAGCTGGAAACACCATATATTTT

J: TRBJ2-7
V: TRBV28
D: TRBD1
size: -
CDR3: CASSLVGGDYEQYF
DNA: TGTGCCAGCAGTTTAGTAGGGGGCGACTACGAGCAGTACTTC

J: TRBJ1-1
V: TRBV6-6
D: -
size: -
CDR3: CASGTHWNLNTEAFF
DNA: TGTGCCAGCGGAACCCACTGGAACCTGAACACTGAAGCTTTCTTT

J: TRBJ1-1
V: TRBV5-1
D: -
size: -
CDR3: CASSLVFMGSMNTEAFF
DNA: TGCGCCAGCAGCTTGGTGTTTATGGGGAGCATGAACACTGAAGCTTTCTTT

J: TRBJ2-5
V: TRBV4-1
D: TRBD2
size: -
CDR3: CASSQAPLAGGLRETQYF
DNA: TGCGCCAGCAGCCAAGCCCCCCTAGCGGGGGGCCTTCGGGAGACCCAGTACTTC

J: TRBJ2-1
V: TRBV9
D: -
size: -
CDR3: CASSVDSVSSYNEQFF
DNA: TGTGCCAGCAGCGTAGATAGCGTGAGCTCCTACAATGAGCAGTTCTTC

J: TRBJ2-1
V: TRBV15
D: -
size: -
CDR3: CATSREGSSYNEQFF
DNA: TGTGCCACCAGCAGAGAAGGTAGCTCCTACAATGAGCAGTTCTTC

J: TRBJ2-7
V: TRBV2
D: -
size: -
CDR3: CASSEIEGSYEQYF
DNA: TGTGCCAGCAGTGAAATTGAGGGTTCCTACGAGCAGTACTTC

J: TRBJ1-3
V: TRBV27
D: TRBD1
size: -
CDR3: CASSSRDRAGNTIYF
DNA: TGTGCCAGCAGTTCTCGGGACAGGGCTGGAAACACCATATATTTT

J: TRBJ1-6
V: TRBV5-4
D: -
size: -
CDR3: CASSLVSGNSPLHF
DNA: TGTGCCAGCAGCCTCGTCTCGGGTAATTCACCCCTCCACTTT

J: TRBJ2-1
V: TRBV7-6
D: -
size: -
CDR3: CASSLEVRGQGNEQFF
DNA: TGTGCCAGCAGCTTAGAGGTACGGGGACAAGGCAATGAGCAGTTCTTC